Sequencing of this TCR beta chain was carried out in a study of molecular identifiers for immune sequencing clone quantification. The study, taken as a whole, reports: Clones that exceeded 20 RNA copies held over 98% of effector molecules, yet under 1% in naive cells. Spiked-in Jurkat TCR RNA corresponding to one cell was reported as detectable against about 1 million naive cells. Clone sizes that are highly expanded could be underestimated when identical TCR molecules share a barcode.

In TCRdb, the PCR reads were re-called with MiXCR into one record per CDR3 protein. The table lists 85,000 to 90,000 distinct CDR3 sequences, around a fifth of them singletons. A CD8+CD4-CCR7+CD45RA+ phenotype served as the sorting definition for naive CD8 T cells. The CDR3 covers 14 residues. The V end lost 4 bases, the J end lost 4 bases, and 12 bases lay between the germline ends. Per the germline V gene, CDR1 is LGHNA and CDR2 is YSLEER. In the case of this clonotype: The antigen is undetermined. Since the CDR3 does not end with the conserved phenylalanine or tryptophan, this likely comes from a read error.

The chain combines TRBV4-3 with TRBJ2-3; D gene ambiguous. The clonotype originates from a human donor in good health. Some libraries in this study had Jurkat cell RNA spiked in. Sample: naive CD8+ T cells from blood, with Jurkat cell RNA spiked in. Documented subset: FACS-sorted CD8+CD4-CCR7+CD45RA+ naive T cells. DNA for the CDR3: TGCGCCAGCAGCCGAGAATTAGCCGCAGATACGCAGTATTCT. Translated: CASSRELAADTQYS.